This paragraph covers one T cell receptor (beta chain) sequence. The source of the sample is a study of blood T cell repertoires in COVID-19. As for the study in general: Some COVID-19 samples were acute and others convalescent; all came from the United States, Italy and Spain.

TCRdb's copy holds only in-frame clones and misses some; the assay was immunoSEQ multiplex PCR. The data hold around 300,000 clones, with approximately 87% observed a single time. Individuals aged roughly 18 to 95 years were recruited from 24 US areas. Assignments of participants to cohorts depended upon their own reported clinical history. Two negative PCRs, clearance, or symptom resolution had been documented for recovered Cohort 3 donors. The sample comprised PBMCs or T cells enriched from blood (not recorded which). The origin of this receptor is a woman in her 30s who had recovered from COVID-19.

The CDR3 region is CASTQGMVTYEQYF. The CDR3 nucleotides are TGTGCCAGCACCCAGGGTATGGTCACCTACGAGCAGTACTTC. The rearrangement uses TRBV5-5 and TRBJ2-7, with a tentative D call TRBD1 (5 bases). Germline loops: CDR1 SGHKS, CDR2 YYEKEE (reference sequence). This CDR3 is 14 amino acids long. V lost 6 bases and J 2 bases, leaving 15 bases between the germline ends.